This T cell receptor beta chain comes out of a study of molecular identifiers for immune sequencing clone quantification. Preparation methods for the bulk TCR libraries were those previously described, with listed TCR primers. One entry per CDR3 protein, called by TCRdb with MiXCR from the PCR reads. Seen here are some 320,000 distinct CDR3 sequences, 24% observed once, and the top ten hold about 0.73%. This clonotype was counted ten times or more. Germline CDR1 reads SQVTM; CDR2 reads ANQGSEA. V shed 3 bases and J 4 bases; nucleotides not matched to a gene: 11. The CDR3 is made up of 17 amino acids. This sequence originates from a human donor in good health. Some libraries in this study had Jurkat cell RNA spiked in. J is TRBJ2-6 and V is TRBV29-1; TRBD2 matches 8 bases. What was sequenced was naive CD8+ T cells from blood, with Jurkat cell RNA spiked in. Subset of the sample: FACS-sorted CD8+CD4-CCR7+CD45RA+ naive T cells. This CDR3 is CSVDNGRALSGANVLTF. The DNA for the CDR3 is TGCAGCGTTGATAACGGGAGGGCCCTCTCCGGGGCCAACGTCCTGACTTTC.